One sample yielded the 26 T cell receptor beta chains listed below, sequenced in a study of blood T cell repertoires in COVID-19. The protocol was immunoSEQ multiplex PCR, while the TCRdb copy is restricted to in-frame clones and leaves out a portion. The repertoire holds roughly 150,000 clones, with 86% as singletons. The specimen sequenced was PBMCs or T cells enriched from blood (not recorded which). The receptors derive from a man aged 50-60 years who had recovered from COVID-19.

The chain couples TRBV7-3 to TRBJ2-2; D uncertain. Between the trimmed V and J ends, which lost 5 bases and 0 bases, there was a span of 13 bases. Germline V gene lookup returns CDR1 SGHTA and CDR2 FQGTGA. The CDR3 loop spans 16 amino acids. CDR3 amino acids: CASSRRAIANTGELFF. As DNA, the CDR3 is TGTGCCAGCAGCCGACGAGCGATAGCGAACACCGGGGAGCTGTTTTTT.

This clone was observed once. The chain couples TRBV9 to TRBJ2-1, with D maybe TRBD2 (5 bases). CDR1 is SGDLS, CDR2 YYNGEE, per germline. The CDR3 has 15 residues. The V gene lost 0 bases and the J gene lost 1 base, with 8 bases spanning the gap. CDR3 region: CASSVGPGSYNEQFF. CDR3 sequence (DNA): TGTGCCAGCAGCGTAGGACCGGGATCCTACAATGAGCAGTTCTTC. Supplemented by reference TRBV9 and TRBJ2-1, the full variable domain reads DSGVTQTPKHLITATGQRVTLRCSPRSGDLSVYWYQQSLDQGLQFLIQYYNGEERAKGNILERFSAQQFPDLHSELNLSSLELGDSALYFCASSVGPGSYNEQFFGPGTRLTVL.

This chain joins TRBV11-2 and TRBJ1-1; a weak D match, TRBD1 (5 bases). The CDR3 is made up of 12 amino acids. CDR1 SGHAT and CDR2 FQNNGV come from the germline V gene. The germline V and J ends were trimmed by 3 bases and 5 bases, with 7 bases remaining between them. CDR3 nucleotides: TGTGCCAGCAGCTTTGGGGCGACTGAAGCTTTCTTT. Its protein is CASSFGATEAFF. The full variable domain, with the rest looked up from reference TRBV11-2 and TRBJ1-1, is EAGVAQSPRYKIIEKRQSVAFWCNPISGHATLYWYQQILGQGPKLLIQFQNNGVVDDSQLPKDRFSAERLKGVDSTLKIQPAKLEDSAVYLCASSFGATEAFFGQGTRLTVV.

The V call is TRBV6-1, the J call TRBJ1-5; D is uncertain. Germline CDR1 and CDR2: MNHNS and SASEGT. V gave up 2 bases and J gave up 4 bases, with 12 bases separating them. The CDR3 sequence is 15 residues long. CDR3 DNA: TGTGCCAGCAGTGAACAACGGGGAGGGAATCAGCCCCAGCATTTT. Translation: CASSEQRGGNQPQHF.

DNA of the CDR3: TGTGCCAGCAGCCTCCGGGACAGAGACTACGAGCAGTACTTC. It specifies CASSLRDRDYEQYF. The chain uses TRBV7-8 and TRBJ2-7, with 7 bases identical to TRBD1. J gave up 3 bases and V 5 bases, and 7 bases lay outside the gene matches. The CDR3 loop spans 14 amino acids. The germline CDR1 and CDR2 sequences are SGHVS and FQNEAQ.

The V gene is TRBV9, the J gene TRBJ1-1, with TRBD1 as a possible D gene (6 bases). The ends were cut back, 4 bases at V and 1 base at J, with 14 bases in the middle. CDR1 is SGDLS, CDR2 YYNGEE, per germline. This CDR3 region has 15 residues. The CDR3 loop is CASSKRQAPNTEAFF. The CDR3 DNA reads TGTGCCAGCAGCAAACGACAGGCGCCGAACACTGAAGCTTTCTTT.

The chain links TRBV19 to TRBJ1-2; possible D gene TRBD1, 6 bases. The V end was cut by 6 bases, the J end by 4 bases, with 9 bases between. Germline lookup yields CDR1 LNHDA and CDR2 SQIVND (reference sequence). CDR3 length: 12 amino acids. CDR3 amino acids: CASRTGSYGYTF. The CDR3 region has the DNA TGTGCCAGTAGGACAGGCTCCTATGGCTACACCTTC.

The DNA of the CDR3 is TGTGCCAGCAGTTCGTCGGGACAGATCTACGAGCAGTACGTC. It codes for CASSSSGQIYEQYV. The V call is TRBV27, the J call TRBJ2-7; 7 nucleotides agree with TRBD1. CDR1 is MNHEY and CDR2 is SMNVEV in the germline V gene (reference sequence). V shed 4 bases, J shed 3 bases, and the junction held 6 bases outside the gene matches. The CDR3 totals 14 residues.

This clone appeared once. The rearrangement uses TRBV7-2 and TRBJ2-5, with D possibly matching TRBD2 (5 bases). The germline V and J ends were trimmed by 6 bases and 4 bases, with 18 bases remaining between them. The CDR3 is 15 amino acids. CDR1 and CDR2 from the germline V gene are SGHTA and FQGNSA. The DNA of the CDR3 is TGTGCCAGCAGTCCATCCGGGGTTCCAGGAGAGACCCAGTACTTC. It yields the protein CASSPSGVPGETQYF.

DNA of the CDR3: TGTGCCTGCGCTCAGGGGGCGATAGGGGAAAAACTGTTTTTT. As protein: CACAQGAIGEKLFF. The gene calls are TRBV30 and TRBJ1-4; 8 bases are shared with TRBD1. This CDR3 contains 14 residues. V gave up 6 bases and J gave up 8 bases; unmatched junction bases: 11. CDR1 and CDR2 from the germline V gene are GTSNPN and SVGIG (reference sequence).

The gene calls are TRBV7-9 and TRBJ1-1; D is perhaps TRBD1 (6 bases). Deletions cut 5 bases from V and 7 bases from J, with 14 bases between. The CDR3 consists of 13 residues. In germline, CDR1 is SEHNR, CDR2 FQNEAQ (reference sequence). The CDR3, as DNA: TGTGCCAGCAGCGCCACAGGGAAGGGTGAAGCTTTCTTT. This sequence encodes CASSATGKGEAFF.

This chain connects TRBV5-1 to TRBJ2-7; 7 nucleotides align to TRBD1. V dropped 0 bases and J dropped 6; count of bases not matched to a gene: 3. CDR1 is SGHRS, CDR2 YFSETQ, per germline. The CDR3 is 13 residues long. The CDR3 here is CASSLGQGSEQYV. The CDR3 bases are TGCGCCAGCAGCTTGGGACAGGGCTCCGAGCAGTACGTC.

This clone was observed a handful of times. The CDR3 sequence: CASSRYLQGDTQYF. The CDR3 DNA follows: TGTGCCAGCAGCCGCTACTTACAGGGAGATACGCAGTATTTT. V usage is TRBV2 and J usage is TRBJ2-3; TRBD1 might be the D (6 bases). CDR1 and CDR2 (germline): SNHLY, FYNNEI. Trimming stripped 6 bases from V and 5 bases from J, with 15 bases between. This CDR3 has 14 amino acids. The entire variable domain, with the rest obtained from reference TRBV2 and TRBJ2-3, is as follows: EPEVTQTPSHQVTQMGQEVILRCVPISNHLYFYWYRQILGQKVEFLVSFYNNEISEKSEIFDDQFSVERPDGSNFTLKIRSTKLEDSAMYFCASSRYLQGDTQYFGPGTRLTVL.

The chain couples TRBV5-1 to TRBJ2-1; 12 positions match TRBD2. Trimming at V came to 6 bases and at J to 10 bases, leaving 11 bases not matched to a gene. CDR1 is SGHRS, CDR2 YFSETQ, per germline. This CDR3 region has 15 residues. The CDR3 loop is CASTPTGTSGSEQFF. Here the CDR3 DNA reads TGCGCCAGCACCCCTACCGGGACTAGCGGGTCCGAGCAGTTCTTC.

The J gene is TRBJ2-1, the V gene TRBV5-8; possible D gene TRBD1, 6 bases. The CDR3 has 17 residues. The germline V and J ends were trimmed by 0 bases and 6 bases, with 19 bases remaining between them. Germline-derived CDR1 and CDR2 are SGHTS and YDEGEE. Here the CDR3 reads CASSLVSFQGLGNEQFF. CDR3 nucleotides: TGTGCCAGCAGCTTGGTATCCTTCCAGGGGCTGGGCAATGAGCAGTTCTTC.

The V call is TRBV2, the J call TRBJ2-5, with 12 bases that match TRBD2. J was trimmed by 1 base and V by 7 bases; bases with no gene match: 10. The CDR3 has 17 amino acids. Germline loops: CDR1 SNHLY, CDR2 FYNNEI. DNA for the CDR3: TGTGCCAGCACCTTAGGACTAGCGGGAAACTCCCAAGAGACCCAGTACTTC. Translated, it gives CASTLGLAGNSQETQYF.

The V call is TRBV7-9, the J call TRBJ1-4; possibly TRBD1 for D (6 bases). CDR3 size: 11 residues. CDR1 is SEHNR, CDR2 FQNEAQ, per germline (reference sequence). Deletions cut 2 bases from V and 13 bases from J, with 8 bases between. The CDR3 protein is CASSLQGRLFF. CDR3 coding DNA: TGTGCCAGCAGCTTACAGGGGCGACTGTTTTTT.

V gene TRBV20-1 combines with J gene TRBJ1-1, with D tentatively TRBD1 (6 bases). The CDR3 length is 10 residues. The V and J ends lost 6 bases and 11 bases respectively, with 13 bases between them. Germline V gene data show CDR1 as DFQATT and CDR2 as SNEGSKA (reference sequence). CDR3 protein: CSAHGRGAFF. DNA for the CDR3: TGCAGTGCCCATGGCAGGGGTGCTTTCTTT.

The CDR3 nucleotides read TGTGCCAGCGGGGACAGGGACTACAATCAGCCCCAGCATTTT. Encoded protein: CASGDRDYNQPQHF. The J gene is TRBJ1-5, the V gene TRBV6-5; 9 bases map to TRBD1. The germline gives CDR1 MNHEY, CDR2 SVGAGI. The CDR3 contains 14 residues. V trimming: 8 bases; J trimming: 3 bases; junction bases outside the gene matches: 5.

The rearrangement uses TRBV5-4 and TRBJ2-1; 9 positions agree with TRBD1. Trimming cost V 0 bases and J 4 bases; bases outside gene matches: 2. The CDR3 consists of 15 residues. Germline loops: CDR1 SGHNT, CDR2 YYREEE (reference sequence). CDR3 residues: CASSLVQGAYNEQFF. CDR3 DNA sequence: TGTGCCAGCAGCTTGGTACAGGGGGCTTACAATGAGCAGTTCTTC.

The CDR3 coding sequence is TGTGCCAGCAGCCAAGAGCCTGGCGGCTACACCTTC. This gives the protein CASSQEPGGYTF. The chain has TRBV3-1 (or the pseudogene TRBV3-2) and TRBJ1-2; D remains unclear. Germline-derived CDR1 and CDR2 are LGHDT and YNNKEL (reference sequence). Trimming pared 0 bases from V and 8 bases from J, leaving 7 bases between. CDR3 length: 12 residues.

J is TRBJ2-7 and V is TRBV30; D is ambiguous. The CDR3 totals 14 residues. V lost 0 bases, J lost 8 bases, and 17 bases lay in between. Germline values: CDR1 GTSNPN, CDR2 SVGIG (reference sequence). In nucleotides, the CDR3 is TGTGCCTGGAGTGTACCAGGCCTTGGTTCGAAGCAGTACTTC. Amino acid sequence: CAWSVPGLGSKQYF.

The genes are TRBV10-3 and TRBJ2-7; 9 nucleotides line up with TRBD1. CDR3 length: 15 residues. Looked up from germline, CDR1 is ENHRY and CDR2 is SYGVKD. Losses at the gene ends were 6 bases for V and 5 bases for J; bases not matched to a gene: 11. The CDR3 bases are TGTGCCATCAGCAAACCGGGACAGGGTAGTGACGAGCAGTACTTC. Its translation: CAISKPGQGSDEQYF.

This sequence joins TRBV7-9 and TRBJ1-5; 9 nucleotides align to TRBD1. Trimming cost V 5 bases and J 4 bases; bases outside gene matches: 9. The germline V gene encodes CDR1 SEHNR and CDR2 FQNEAQ (reference sequence). The length of the CDR3 is 16 residues. The CDR3 DNA reads TGTGCCAGCAGCGATACTGGGACAGGGAGGAATCAGCCCCAGCATTTT. Protein product: CASSDTGTGRNQPQHF.

The V gene is TRBV10-3, the J gene TRBJ1-6, with D possibly TRBD1 on 5 matching bases. CDR3 length: 14 amino acids. V lost 2 bases, J lost 6 bases, and 8 bases lay in between. The germline gives CDR1 ENHRY, CDR2 SYGVKD. The DNA for the CDR3 is TGTGCCATCAGTGAGGACAGTCGTAATTCACCCCTCCACTTT. It specifies CAISEDSRNSPLHF.

This clone was counted a few times. The chain couples TRBV6-2 or TRBV6-3 to TRBJ2-6; D perhaps matches TRBD2 (5 bases). In germline, CDR1 is MNHEY, CDR2 SVGEGT. The CDR3 loop spans 17 amino acids. V was shortened by 4 bases and J by 2 bases, with 15 bases between the two germline ends. The CDR3, as DNA: TGTGCCAGCAGTTTCTCGTCGGGGAGCCCTGGGGCCAACGTCCTGACTTTC. Residues: CASSFSSGSPGANVLTF.